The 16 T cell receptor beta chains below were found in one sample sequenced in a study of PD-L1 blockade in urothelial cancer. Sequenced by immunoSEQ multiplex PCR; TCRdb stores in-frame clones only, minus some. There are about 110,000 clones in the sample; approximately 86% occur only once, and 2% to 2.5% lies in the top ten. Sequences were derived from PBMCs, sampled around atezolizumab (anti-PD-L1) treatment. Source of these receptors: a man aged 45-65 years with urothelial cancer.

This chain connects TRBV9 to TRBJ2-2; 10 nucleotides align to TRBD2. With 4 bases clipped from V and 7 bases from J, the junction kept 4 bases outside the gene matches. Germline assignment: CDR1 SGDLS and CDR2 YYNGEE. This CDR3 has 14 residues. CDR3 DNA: TGTGCCAGCAGCTTAGCGGGAGGCTTCGGGGAGCTGTTTTTT. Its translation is CASSLAGGFGELFF.

CDR3 nucleotide sequence: TGCAGCGTTGAACGTGACAGGGGCTACGAGCAGTACTTC. It encodes CSVERDRGYEQYF. V usage is TRBV29-1 and J usage is TRBJ2-7, with 8 nucleotides matching TRBD1. Germline V gene data show CDR1 as SQVTM and CDR2 as ANQGSEA. This CDR3 has 13 amino acids. Losses at the gene ends were 2 bases for V and 3 bases for J; bases not matched to a gene: 3.

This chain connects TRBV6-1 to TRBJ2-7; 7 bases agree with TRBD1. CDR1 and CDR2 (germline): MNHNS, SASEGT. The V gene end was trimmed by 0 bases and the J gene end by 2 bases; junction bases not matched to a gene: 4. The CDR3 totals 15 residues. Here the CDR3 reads CASSEAHQGAYEQYF. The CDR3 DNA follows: TGTGCCAGCAGTGAAGCGCATCAGGGGGCCTACGAGCAGTACTTC.

In nucleotides, the CDR3 is TGCGCCAGCAGCTTGGGGGGTCTAGCGGGAACAGATACGCAGTATTTT. It yields the protein CASSLGGLAGTDTQYF. The chain couples TRBV5-1 to TRBJ2-3; 9 bases align to TRBD2. CDR3 size: 16 residues. Germline V gene data show CDR1 as SGHRS and CDR2 as YFSETQ. J lost 3 bases, V lost 0 bases, and 5 bases had no gene match.

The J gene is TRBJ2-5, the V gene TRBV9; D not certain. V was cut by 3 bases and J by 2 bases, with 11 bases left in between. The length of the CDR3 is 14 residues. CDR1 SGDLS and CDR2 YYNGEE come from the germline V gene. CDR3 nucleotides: TGTGCCAGCAGCGCCCACAAATTACAAGAGACCCAGTACTTC. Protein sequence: CASSAHKLQETQYF.

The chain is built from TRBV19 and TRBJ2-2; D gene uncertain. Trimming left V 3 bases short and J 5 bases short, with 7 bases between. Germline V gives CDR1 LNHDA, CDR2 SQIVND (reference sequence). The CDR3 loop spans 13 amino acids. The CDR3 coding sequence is TGTGCCAGTAGTATCATGGAGACCGGGGAGCTGTTTTTT. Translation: CASSIMETGELFF.

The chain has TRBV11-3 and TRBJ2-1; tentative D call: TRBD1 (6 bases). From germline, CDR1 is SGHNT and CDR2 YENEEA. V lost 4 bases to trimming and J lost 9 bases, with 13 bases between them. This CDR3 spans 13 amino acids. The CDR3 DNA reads TGTGCCAGCAGCTGGACCAGGGGCGGTGAGCAGTTCTTC. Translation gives CASSWTRGGEQFF.

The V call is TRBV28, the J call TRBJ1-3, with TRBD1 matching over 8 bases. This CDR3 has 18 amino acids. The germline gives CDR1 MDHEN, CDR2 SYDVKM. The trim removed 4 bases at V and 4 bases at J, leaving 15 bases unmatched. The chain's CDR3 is CASSSYPPDRARGNTIYF. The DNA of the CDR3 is TGTGCCAGCAGTTCCTACCCACCGGACAGGGCGAGAGGAAACACCATATATTTT.

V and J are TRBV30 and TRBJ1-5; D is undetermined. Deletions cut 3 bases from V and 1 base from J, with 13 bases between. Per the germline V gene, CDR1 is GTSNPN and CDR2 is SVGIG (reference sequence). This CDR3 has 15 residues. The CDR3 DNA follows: TGTGCCTGGAGCGCCTCGAGTATGAGCAATCAGCCCCAGCATTTT. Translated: CAWSASSMSNQPQHF.

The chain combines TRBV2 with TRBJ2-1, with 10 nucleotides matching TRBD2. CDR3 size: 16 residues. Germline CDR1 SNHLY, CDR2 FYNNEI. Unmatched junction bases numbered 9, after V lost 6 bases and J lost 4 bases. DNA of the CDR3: TGTGCCAGCAGAAGGTCTAGCGGGAGCCGTTACAATGAGCAGTTCTTC. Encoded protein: CASRRSSGSRYNEQFF. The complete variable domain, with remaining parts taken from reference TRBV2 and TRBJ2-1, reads EPEVTQTPSHQVTQMGQEVILRCVPISNHLYFYWYRQILGQKVEFLVSFYNNEISEKSEIFDDQFSVERPDGSNFTLKIRSTKLEDSAMYFCASRRSSGSRYNEQFFGPGTRLTVL.

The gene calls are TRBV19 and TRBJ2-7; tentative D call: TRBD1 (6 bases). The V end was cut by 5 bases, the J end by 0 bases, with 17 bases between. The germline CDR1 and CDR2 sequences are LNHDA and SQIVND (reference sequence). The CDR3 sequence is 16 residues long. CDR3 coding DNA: TGTGCCAGTAGTCCTACACAGGGAGCCTACTCCTACGAGCAGTACTTC. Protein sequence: CASSPTQGAYSYEQYF.

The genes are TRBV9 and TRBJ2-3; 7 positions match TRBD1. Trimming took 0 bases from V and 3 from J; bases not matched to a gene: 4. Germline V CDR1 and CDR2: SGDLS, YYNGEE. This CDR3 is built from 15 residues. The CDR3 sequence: CASSVGDRVTDTQYF. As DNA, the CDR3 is TGTGCCAGCAGCGTAGGCGACAGGGTAACAGATACGCAGTATTTT.

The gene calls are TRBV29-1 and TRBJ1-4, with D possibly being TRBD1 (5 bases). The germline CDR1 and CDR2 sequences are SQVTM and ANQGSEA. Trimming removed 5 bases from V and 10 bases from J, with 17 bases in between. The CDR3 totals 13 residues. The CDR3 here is CSVSGGSWGKLFF. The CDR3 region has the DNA TGCAGCGTTTCCGGGGGATCATGGGGAAAACTGTTTTTT.

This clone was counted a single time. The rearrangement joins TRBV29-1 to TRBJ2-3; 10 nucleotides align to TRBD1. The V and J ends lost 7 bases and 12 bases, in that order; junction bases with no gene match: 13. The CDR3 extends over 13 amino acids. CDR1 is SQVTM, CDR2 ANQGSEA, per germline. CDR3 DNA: TGCAGCGCCCAGGGGCGGGGACAGGGGATCCAGTATTTT. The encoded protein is CSAQGRGQGIQYF.

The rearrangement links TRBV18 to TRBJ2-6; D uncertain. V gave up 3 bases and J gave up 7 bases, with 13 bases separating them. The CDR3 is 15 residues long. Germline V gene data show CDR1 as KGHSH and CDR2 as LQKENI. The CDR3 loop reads CASSPAALGANVLTF. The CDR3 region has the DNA TGTGCCAGCTCACCCGCAGCTCTGGGCGCCAACGTCCTGACTTTC.

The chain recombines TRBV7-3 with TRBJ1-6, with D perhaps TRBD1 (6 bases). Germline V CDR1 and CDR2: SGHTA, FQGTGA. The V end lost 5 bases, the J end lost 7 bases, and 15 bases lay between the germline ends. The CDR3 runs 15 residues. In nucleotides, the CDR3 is TGTGCCAGCAGCAGAACCGGGACAAGAAATTCACCCCTCCACTTT. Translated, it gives CASSRTGTRNSPLHF.